The 7 T cell receptor beta chains in this list originate from one sample, sequenced in a study of blood T cell repertoires in COVID-19. The data were produced by immunoSEQ multiplex PCR, yet TCRdb's version contains in-frame clones alone and is incomplete. In the table there are approximately 260,000 clones, nearly 90% of which are singletons. The material sequenced was peripheral blood. These receptors came from a woman in her sixties or seventies with COVID-19, enrolled during active disease.

The chain combines TRBV5-6 with TRBJ1-5; D is ambiguous. The V and J ends lost 4 bases and 9 bases respectively, with 17 bases between them. The germline CDR1 and CDR2 sequences are SGHDT and YYEEEE. This CDR3 region has 14 residues. CDR3 in amino acids: CASSPGGGGTPQHF. The CDR3 DNA sequence: TGTGCCAGCAGCCCGGGTGGAGGCGGAACGCCCCAGCATTTT.

The chain links TRBV4-1 to TRBJ2-4; 9 nucleotides agree with TRBD2. Germline assignment: CDR1 MGHRA and CDR2 YSYEKL. The CDR3 is 18 residues long. V dropped 1 base and J dropped 0; count of bases not matched to a gene: 7. The CDR3 reads CASSQGRVAGVAKNIQYF. The CDR3 region has the DNA TGCGCCAGCAGCCAAGGGAGGGTAGCGGGGGTAGCCAAAAACATTCAGTACTTC.

Written as DNA, the CDR3 is TGTGCCAGCAGCTCGGGGACTAATGAAAAACTGTTTTTT. It codes for CASSSGTNEKLFF. V usage is TRBV5-5 and J usage is TRBJ1-4; D remains ambiguous. The CDR3 loop spans 13 amino acids. Germline V CDR1 and CDR2: SGHKS, YYEKEE (reference sequence). V shed 3 bases and J shed 2 bases, with 5 bases lying between them.

The J gene is TRBJ2-1, the V gene TRBV7-9; 9 positions match TRBD2. Germline V gene sequence: CDR1 SEHNR, CDR2 FQNEAQ (reference sequence). V shed 0 bases and J 3 bases; nucleotides not matched to a gene: 0. The CDR3 extends over 15 amino acids. CDR3 bases: TGTGCCAGCAGCTTAGCTAGCGGGGGCTACAATGAGCAGTTCTTC. As protein: CASSLASGGYNEQFF.

The chain joins TRBV9 to TRBJ1-2; D not certain. The CDR3 spans 15 residues. The germline CDR1 and CDR2 sequences are SGDLS and YYNGEE. V lost 3 bases and J 3 bases, leaving 15 bases between the germline ends. CDR3 DNA: TGTGCCAGCAGCGCGGGCCATCCCGGGGACTATGGCTACACCTTC. Translation: CASSAGHPGDYGYTF.

The V and J genes are TRBV19 and TRBJ2-2; D might be TRBD1 (6 bases). V was pared by 6 bases and J by 2 bases, with 10 bases between. CDR1 and CDR2 (germline): LNHDA, SQIVND (reference sequence). The CDR3 loop spans 14 amino acids. Here the CDR3 DNA reads TGTGCCAGTAGCACGGACAGAAACACCGGGGAGCTGTTTTTT. It yields the protein CASSTDRNTGELFF.

The chain carries TRBV5-1 and TRBJ2-3; 8 nucleotides agree with TRBD2. J lost 2 bases, V lost 0 bases, and 8 bases had no gene match. Per germline, CDR1 SGHRS and CDR2 YFSETQ. This CDR3 has 17 residues. The CDR3 spells CASSLEVGGGYTDTQYF. CDR3 sequence (DNA): TGCGCCAGCAGCTTGGAGGTGGGCGGGGGGTACACAGATACGCAGTATTTT.